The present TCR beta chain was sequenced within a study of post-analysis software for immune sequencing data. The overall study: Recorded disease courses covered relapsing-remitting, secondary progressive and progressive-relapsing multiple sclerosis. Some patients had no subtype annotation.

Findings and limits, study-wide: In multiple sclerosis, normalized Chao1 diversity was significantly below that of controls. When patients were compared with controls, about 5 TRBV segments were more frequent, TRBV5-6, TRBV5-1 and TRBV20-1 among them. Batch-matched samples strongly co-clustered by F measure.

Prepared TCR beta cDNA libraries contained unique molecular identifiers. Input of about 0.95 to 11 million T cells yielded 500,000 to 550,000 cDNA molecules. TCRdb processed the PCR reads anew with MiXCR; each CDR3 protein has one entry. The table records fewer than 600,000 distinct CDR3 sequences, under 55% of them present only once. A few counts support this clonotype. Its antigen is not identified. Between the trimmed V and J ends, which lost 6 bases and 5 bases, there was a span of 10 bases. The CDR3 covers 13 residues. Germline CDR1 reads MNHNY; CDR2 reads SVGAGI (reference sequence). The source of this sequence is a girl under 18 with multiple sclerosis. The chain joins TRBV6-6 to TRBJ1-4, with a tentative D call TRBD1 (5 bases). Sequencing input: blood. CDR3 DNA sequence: TGTGCCAGCAGCCGGGACGGGAATGAAAAACTGTTTTTT. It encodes CASSRDGNEKLFF.